The next 15 T cell receptor beta chains were all read from a single sample in a study of regulatory T cells in long-lasting Graves disease. Time point specified: newly diagnosed GD, antithyroid drugs for less than 3 months. After RNA was extracted from PBMCs, the TCR library was made from it. Sequencing libraries for TCR beta were prepared with iRepertoire HTBI primers and Arm-PCR of CDR3 regions. TCRdb re-derived calls from the multiplex PCR reads in MiXCR, one entry per CDR3 protein. The table shows hundreds of thousands of distinct CDR3 sequences, with 15% to 20% occurring only once. The sample also formed part of further work on T cells in Graves' hyperthyroidism and ophthalmopathy.

Sequencing used peripheral blood mononuclear cells (PBMCs), obtained at new diagnosis, from a patient treated with antithyroid drugs. Every receptor here comes from a man aged 18 to 35 with Graves disease.

This clonotype was seen repeatedly, ten times or more. The chain combines TRBV14 with TRBJ2-1; no definite D call. V shed 3 bases and J shed 8 bases, with 8 bases lying between them. Germline assignment: CDR1 SGHDN and CDR2 FVKESK. CDR3 size: 12 residues. This CDR3 is CASSQKGHEQFF. In DNA, the CDR3 is TGTGCCAGCAGCCAGAAGGGTCATGAGCAGTTCTTC.

The chain uses TRBV5-1 and TRBJ2-1; 9 bases map to TRBD2. The CDR3 runs to 16 residues. V shed 6 bases and J 10 bases; nucleotides not matched to a gene: 17. Germline values: CDR1 SGHRS, CDR2 YFSETQ. The CDR3 is CASTLAASGALGEQFF. CDR3 nucleotides: TGCGCCAGCACCCTGGCGGCTAGCGGGGCCCTGGGGGAGCAGTTCTTC. Supplemented by reference TRBV5-1 and TRBJ2-1, the full variable domain reads KAGVTQTPRYLIKTRGQQVTLSCSPISGHRSVSWYQQTPGQGLQFLFEYFSETQRNKGNFPGRFSGRQFSNSRSEMNVSTLELGDSALYLCASTLAASGALGEQFFGPGTRLTVL.

This clonotype was seen a few times. V usage is TRBV5-1 and J usage is TRBJ2-6; D is ambiguous. Germline V gene sequence: CDR1 SGHRS, CDR2 YFSETQ. There are 15 residues in the CDR3. Deletions cut 4 bases from V and 0 bases from J, with 8 bases between. CDR3 amino acids: CASSERVSGANVLTF. The CDR3 DNA is TGCGCCAGCAGCGAAAGGGTCTCTGGGGCCAACGTCCTGACTTTC.

This clonotype was seen repeatedly, ten times or more. The rearrangement uses TRBV2 and TRBJ2-1; 11 bases are a match to TRBD2. Germline CDR1 and CDR2: SNHLY and FYNNEI. V was pared by 0 bases and J by 10 bases, with 11 bases of the junction left unmatched. The CDR3 sequence is 17 residues long. The CDR3 DNA is TGTGCCAGCAGTGAAGCGCTTTTAGCGGGAGGGCGGGAGGAGCAGTTCTTC. Its translation: CASSEALLAGGREEQFF.

The chain couples TRBV9 to TRBJ2-1; TRBD2 matches at 14 bases. This CDR3 comprises 18 residues. After removal of 0 bases from V and 7 bases from J, the junction contained 9 bases not matched to a gene. In germline, CDR1 is SGDLS, CDR2 YYNGEE. This chain's CDR3 is CASSVAMGTSGSRNEQFF. The DNA of the CDR3 is TGTGCCAGCAGCGTAGCGATGGGGACTAGCGGGAGTCGGAATGAGCAGTTCTTC.

J is TRBJ2-3 and V is TRBV20-1; D could derive from TRBD1 or TRBD2 (5 bases each). CDR1 and CDR2 (germline): DFQATT, SNEGSKA (reference sequence). This CDR3 region has 13 residues. The CDR3 nucleotides are TGCAGATCCGGGACCCCAATCACAGATACGCAGTATTTT. Protein: CRSGTPITDTQYF.

The chain uses TRBV28 and TRBJ1-2; 9 nucleotides match TRBD1. CDR3 length equals 12 residues. V lost 11 bases, J lost 4 bases, and 5 bases stayed unmatched. Germline values: CDR1 MDHEN, CDR2 SYDVKM. The CDR3 nucleotides are TGTGCCGGTTCGGACAGGGGCTATGGCTACACCTTC. Its protein is CAGSDRGYGYTF.

This clonotype was seen repeatedly, ten times or more. The V gene is TRBV28, the J gene TRBJ2-5; D unresolved. V was trimmed by 7 bases and J by 2 bases, leaving 14 bases between them. The CDR3 totals 14 residues. Germline V lookup: CDR1 MDHEN, CDR2 SYDVKM. CDR3 residues: CASNIGGVQETQYF. In DNA, the CDR3 is TGTGCCAGCAACATAGGTGGAGTTCAAGAGACCCAGTACTTC.

J is TRBJ1-1 and V is TRBV18; 9 bases match TRBD1. Per the germline V gene, CDR1 is KGHSH and CDR2 is LQKENI. This CDR3 spans 15 amino acids. V lost 4 bases and J lost 5; bases outside the gene matches: 8. CDR3 nucleotides: TGTGCCAGCTCACTTCAGGACAGGGGAAAGACTGAAGCTTTCTTT. As protein: CASSLQDRGKTEAFF.

This clonotype appeared many times. The chain joins TRBV5-1 to TRBJ2-7, with 9 nucleotides matching TRBD2. V lost 1 base and J lost 5; bases outside the gene matches: 10. This CDR3 spans 16 amino acids. The germline V gene has CDR1 SGHRS and CDR2 YFSETQ. The CDR3 region has the DNA TGCGCCAGCAGCTTGATCCGCTCCGGACTAGCGAACGAGCAGTACTTC. Its protein is CASSLIRSGLANEQYF.

The rearrangement joins TRBV28 to TRBJ2-3; D call uncertain. Trimming cost V 2 bases and J 5 bases, with 11 bases left between them. Germline CDR1 and CDR2: MDHEN and SYDVKM. The CDR3 totals 14 residues. The CDR3 loop reads CASSLVRGGDTQYF. The CDR3, as DNA: TGTGCCAGCAGTTTAGTCCGCGGCGGAGATACGCAGTATTTT.

This clonotype was recorded at least ten times. V usage is TRBV6-5 and J usage is TRBJ2-7; the match to TRBD2 covers 8 bases. The CDR3 loop spans 15 amino acids. Germline V gene sequence: CDR1 MNHEY, CDR2 SVGAGI. The V and J ends lost 2 bases and 2 bases, in that order; junction bases with no gene match: 5. The CDR3 nucleotides are TGTGCCAGCAGTTACGAACCGGGACTAGCCTACGAGCAGTACTTC. This encodes CASSYEPGLAYEQYF.

This clonotype was seen many times. The rearrangement uses TRBV18 and TRBJ1-2; D is perhaps TRBD1 (6 bases). From germline, CDR1 is KGHSH and CDR2 LQKENI. The ends were cut back, 2 bases at V and 4 bases at J, with 11 bases in the middle. The CDR3 covers 14 residues. CDR3 protein: CASSPGQFPYGYTF. In nucleotides, the CDR3 is TGTGCCAGCTCACCAGGACAGTTCCCCTATGGCTACACCTTC.

CDR3 sequence reads: CSIWERPLGEQFF. CDR3 sequence (DNA): TGCAGCATCTGGGAGCGTCCTTTAGGTGAGCAGTTCTTC. V gene TRBV29-1 combines with J gene TRBJ2-1; a weak D match, TRBD2 (5 bases). This CDR3 contains 13 residues. The V end was cut by 8 bases, the J end by 9 bases, with 20 bases between. Germline lookup yields CDR1 SQVTM and CDR2 ANQGSEA.

This clonotype showed up just a few times. The J gene is TRBJ2-3, the V gene TRBV24-1; the match to TRBD1 covers 10 bases. CDR1 is KGHDR and CDR2 is SFDVKD in the germline V gene. The CDR3 is 16 residues long. With V trimmed by 2 bases and J by 2 bases, 3 bases remained unmatched. CDR3 region: CATSDSGTGDTDTQYF. The CDR3 DNA is TGTGCCACCAGTGATTCCGGGACAGGGGACACAGATACGCAGTATTTT.